The subject of this entry is one T cell receptor (beta chain). Its target antigen remains unknown. No base-level quality is on record; no much larger clone is a single base apart. These data are taken from a study of OX40 agonist ivuxolimab in advanced cancers. About the full investigation: The costimulatory receptor OX40 (CD134) was targeted by ivuxolimab, a fully human IgG2 agonistic monoclonal antibody. Intravenous ivuxolimab was administered to patients every 2 weeks at six dose levels: 0.01, 0.1, 0.3, 1.5, 3 and 10 mg/kg. Of the approximately 54 dose-escalation patients, hepatocellular carcinoma was present in roughly 19, melanoma in approximately 15, renal cell carcinoma in 9 and head and neck cancer in 9. In the dose-escalation cohort, nearly 85% of patients were male, and the mean age was 60 years with a range of about 20 to 80. Prior anti-PD-1, anti-PD-L1 or anti-CTLA-4 therapy was permitted, and checkpoint inhibitors had been received by 30% to 40% of dose-escalation patients. Partial responses occurred in three dose-escalation patients: two with cutaneous melanoma and one with hepatocellular carcinoma. The point of sequencing TCRbeta in the periphery was to test whether ivuxolimab changed TCR sequence diversity and drove clonal T-cell expansion. The paper describes the monotherapy dose-escalation part (N of about 50 patients) of the phase I trial of ivuxolimab.

Relative to germline, V is 1 base shorter and J is 3 bases shorter, with 7 bases between their ends. The CDR3 goes from the cysteine to the phenylalanine over 15 residues. The DNA shown is the 45-base CDR3, in frame from base 1. The germline V gene yields SGHTA for CDR1 and FQGNSA for CDR2. The full study reports these points: Low levels of normalized T-cell clonal expansion were also seen in some patients who did not respond. After ivuxolimab, CD8+ T cells had more expanded clones than CD4+ T cells on average. In partial responders in the 0.1-3.0 mg/kg groups, normalized peripheral clonal expansion was found to be among the lowest, especially among CD8+ T cells. The antigen specificity of the peripheral T cells that underwent clonal expansion was not determined. At doses of 0.1 to 3.0 mg/kg, clonal expansion of both CD4+ and CD8+ blood T cells was observed from baseline to week 6.

To sequence the TCRbeta CDR3 region, genomic DNA was isolated from the sorted cells. The immunoSEQ Assay was used for sequencing of TCRbeta CDR3 regions. Sourced from immuneACCESS, this table was stored by TCRdb with only in-frame sequences that have V and J called. A share of the clones is absent; for the studies checked, an unresolved V gene accounts for under half, and the remainder has no known explanation. In all, the sample holds over 40,000 clones, and about 80% of those were seen once. The top ten clones comprise approximately 3% of the sample. The trial excluded patients who had a history of autoimmune disease or who were on systemic immunosuppression. In every dose cohort, peripheral blood was drawn for TCR sequencing at baseline, cycle 4 day 1, and cycle 7 day 1. The samples were taken from a phase I, first-in-human, multicenter, open-label dose-escalation trial of ivuxolimab. Adults with locally advanced or metastatic melanoma, renal cell, hepatocellular, or head and neck squamous cell carcinoma were enrolled in the trial. Before TCR sequencing, CD4+ T cells and CD8+ T cells from peripheral blood were sorted into separate populations.

The sequence is built from TRBV7-2 and TRBJ1-6; the D gene identity is not certain. Sequences were derived from CD4+ or CD8+ T cells sorted from blood, sampled in a trial of the OX40 agonist ivuxolimab. This receptor was identified in an adult with an advanced solid tumor such as melanoma, head and neck, liver or kidney cancer. The sequenced DNA is TGTGCCAGCAGCTTAGGTCAGGACTATAATTCACCCCTCCACTTT. This codes for CASSLGQDYNSPLHF.